The present T cell receptor (beta chain) was sequenced within a study of shared clonotypes between healthy human individuals. Produced via immunoSEQ multiplex PCR; TCRdb's table is partial and in-frame only. The sample lists approximately 2.1 million clones; approximately 93% were seen once. This clone came up once. The CDR3 contains 17 residues. The V and J ends lost 1 base and 3 bases respectively, with 18 bases between them. Looked up from germline, CDR1 is SGHTA and CDR2 is FQGNSA. Material: naive CD4+ T cells from PBMCs. The subset denotes: CD45RA+ positively selected. This clonotype originated in a man between 18 and 35 years old in good health. Some clones in this sample may be carry-over from other donors' samples. The rearrangement uses TRBV7-2 and TRBJ1-1; D perhaps matches TRBD1 (5 bases). The CDR3 loop reads CASSLVFGAAWHTEAFF. The CDR3 region has the DNA TGTGCCAGCAGCTTAGTCTTCGGGGCCGCATGGCACACTGAAGCTTTCTTT.